A selection of T cell receptor beta chains follows, all from one sample in a study of shared clonotypes between healthy human individuals. TCRdb keeps only in-frame clones here, not all; method: immunoSEQ multiplex PCR. The repertoire includes about 1 million clones, approximately 76% of them detected once, and approximately 1.5% sits in the top ten. Sequenced sample: memory CD4+ T cells sorted from blood. Receptors were obtained from a man in his late teens or twenties in good health. Each CDR3 is given with its conserved first and last residue. A D gene is named only where the DNA matches it firmly. For some rows the clone size is stated as once, few or many, or as a class when expanded; others skip it.

D: NA
V: TRBV27
size: once
J: TRBJ2-7
CDR3: CATGRAQGYEQYF
DNA: TGTGCCACCGGTAGGGCCCAGGGCTACGAGCAGTACTTC

D: NA
V: TRBV6-1
size: NA
J: TRBJ2-5
CDR3: CASSEEVRETQYF
DNA: TGTGCCAGCAGTGAAGAAGTCCGAGAGACCCAGTACTTC

D: TRBD2
V: TRBV5-1
size: NA
J: TRBJ2-7
CDR3: CASSPGGAPFLGEQYF
DNA: TGCGCCAGCAGCCCGGGAGGGGCTCCTTTTTTGGGAGAGCAGTACTTC

D: NA
V: TRBV7-8
size: NA
J: TRBJ2-5
CDR3: CASSLVPGPQETQYF
DNA: TGTGCCAGCAGCTTAGTGCCAGGGCCCCAAGAGACCCAGTACTTC

D: NA
V: TRBV5-6
size: NA
J: TRBJ1-2
CDR3: CASSLYDTYGYTF
DNA: TGTGCCAGCAGCTTGTACGACACCTATGGCTACACCTTC

D: TRBD1
V: TRBV10-3
size: few
J: TRBJ1-2
CDR3: CAISESSNLQGAKGYTF
DNA: TGTGCCATCAGTGAGTCAAGCAATCTACAGGGGGCGAAAGGCTACACCTTC

D: TRBD1
V: TRBV7-2
size: NA
J: TRBJ2-6
CDR3: CASAITGTVYSGANVLTF
DNA: TGTGCCAGTGCCATCACCGGGACAGTCTACTCTGGGGCCAACGTCCTGACTTTC

D: NA
V: TRBV21-1
size: NA
J: TRBJ1-5
CDR3: CASSKQGWGGNQPQHF
DNA: TGTGCCAGCAGCAAACAGGGTTGGGGTGGTAATCAGCCCCAGCATTTT

D: TRBD2
V: TRBV7-3
size: NA
J: TRBJ2-3
CDR3: CASSLTPAGLAGTSTDTQYF
DNA: TGTGCCAGCAGCTTAACTCCGGCGGGACTAGCGGGGACTAGCACAGATACGCAGTATTTT

D: NA
V: TRBV7-2
size: NA
J: TRBJ1-2
CDR3: CASSPRERALYGYTF
DNA: TGTGCCAGCAGCCCCCGTGAGAGGGCCCTCTATGGCTACACCTTC

D: TRBD1
V: TRBV28
size: few
J: TRBJ1-6
CDR3: CASSGQGQYNSPLHF
DNA: TGTGCCAGCAGTGGCCAGGGACAGTATAATTCACCCCTCCACTTT

D: NA
V: TRBV5-4
size: NA
J: TRBJ1-2
CDR3: CASSWSGAGYTF
DNA: TGTGCCAGCAGCTGGTCCGGGGCAGGCTACACCTTC

D: NA
V: TRBV6-5
size: NA
J: TRBJ1-3
CDR3: CASVNGNTIYF
DNA: TGTGCCAGCGTTAATGGAAACACCATATATTTT

D: NA
V: TRBV19
size: few
J: TRBJ1-2
CDR3: CASSDSDTYYGYTF
DNA: TGTGCCAGTAGTGACTCGGACACATACTATGGCTACACCTTC

D: NA
V: TRBV7-3
size: NA
J: TRBJ2-5
CDR3: CASSLSVSEETQYF
DNA: TGTGCCAGCAGTTTGTCGGTTAGCGAAGAGACCCAGTACTTC